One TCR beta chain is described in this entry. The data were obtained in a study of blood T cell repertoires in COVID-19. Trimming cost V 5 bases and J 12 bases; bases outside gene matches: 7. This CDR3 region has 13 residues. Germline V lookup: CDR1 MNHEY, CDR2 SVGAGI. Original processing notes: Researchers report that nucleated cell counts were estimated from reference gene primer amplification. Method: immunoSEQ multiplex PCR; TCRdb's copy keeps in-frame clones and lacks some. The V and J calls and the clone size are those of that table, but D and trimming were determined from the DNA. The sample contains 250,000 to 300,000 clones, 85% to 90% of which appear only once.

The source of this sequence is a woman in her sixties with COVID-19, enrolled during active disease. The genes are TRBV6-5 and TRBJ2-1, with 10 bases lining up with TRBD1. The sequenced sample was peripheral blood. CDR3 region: CASSPGTGERQFF. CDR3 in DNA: TGTGCCAGCAGTCCCGGGACAGGGGAACGGCAGTTCTTC.